Sequencing of this T cell receptor beta chain was carried out in a study of spatial heterogeneity in lung cancer. Study details: From matched bulk RNA-seq came a T cell module score, which showed a strong correlation with TCR transcript counts in tumor regions.

As for time point: sample taken at primary tumor resection. Approximately 70 TRACERx patients with early, untreated non-small cell lung cancer donated samples. Broader study findings: One measure, the expanded intratumoral alpha and beta TCR count, tracked tumor mutation counts.

Regarding this clonotype: Antigen specificity is unknown. Found in a library prepared for alpha chains, this beta chain is an off-target read, and its abundance has little meaning.

Germline assignment: CDR1 LGHDT and CDR2 YNNKEL (reference sequence). There are 14 residues in the CDR3. V lost 5 bases to trimming and J lost 6 bases, with 16 bases between them. TCR cDNA molecules each had a unique molecular identifier. MiXCR, run by TCRdb on the 5' RACE reads, gives a single entry per CDR3 protein. The data contain about 9,800 distinct CDR3 sequences, approximately 50% of them singletons. Sequencing used lung tumor tissue, obtained at surgery. The J gene is TRBJ1-1, the V gene TRBV3-1; D possibly corresponds to TRBD1 (5 bases). The clonotype was recovered from a female donor with early-stage non-small cell lung cancer. CDR3 residues: CASSRVNKGAEAFF. The DNA of the CDR3 is TGTGCCAGCAGCAGGGTCAACAAAGGGGCTGAAGCTTTCTTT. Filled out from reference TRBV3-1 and TRBJ1-1, the complete variable domain reads DTAVSQTPKYLVTQMGNDKSIKCEQNLGHDTMYWYKQDSKKFLKIMFSYNNKELIINETVPNRFSPKSPDKAHLNLHINSLELGDSAVYFCASSRVNKGAEAFFGQGTRLTVV.